The T cell receptor (beta chain) described here comes from a study of blood T cells in healthy people across ages. The study, taken as a whole, reports: PBMCs went unsorted, and a conclusive naive versus antigen-experienced comparison was therefore prevented.

This clonotype turned up a few times. The antigen remains undetermined. This CDR3 comprises 15 residues. The V segment lost 5 bases and the J segment 5 bases; nucleotides outside the gene matches: 2. Germline V gene data show CDR1 as MNHEY and CDR2 as SVGAGI. The use of a sample-barcoded 5' primer and a J-beta primer mix characterized a second PCR of roughly 7 to 11 cycles. TCRdb processed the 5' RACE reads anew with MiXCR; each CDR3 protein has one entry. The sample gives some 760,000 distinct CDR3 sequences, 25% of which show up once; 9% to 9.5% is in the top ten. Separately, the same data were catalogued under a study of T cells of mothers and their children. From that report: The people who donated were a few healthy Caucasian mothers and their six children.

The specimen was blood. The chain recombines TRBV6-5 with TRBJ2-2; 13 bases agree with TRBD2. The sequence was obtained from a boy aged 10-17 years in good health. This CDR3 is CASSPGLAGTGELFF. The CDR3 DNA reads TGTGCCAGCAGTCCGGGACTAGCGGGAACCGGGGAGCTGTTTTTT.